Listed below are T cell receptor beta chains from one sample, sequenced in a study of cytomegalovirus exposure and HLA in healthy donors. Generated by immunoSEQ multiplex PCR, the TCRdb table keeps only in-frame clones and is missing some. The sample shows about 200,000 clones, 80% to 85% of them seen only once. The sample taken for sequencing was PBMCs. Receptors originate from a woman aged 25 to 39 in good health and CMV-seronegative. Both conserved end residues are part of each CDR3. The D gene is left open where the match is weak. Clone size, where shown, is once, few, many, or a class for clones that have expanded.

j_call v_call d_call clone_size cdr3_aa cdr3_nt
TRBJ2-1 TRBV5-1 TRBD1 - CASSWGQAYNEQFF TGCGCCAGCAGCTGGGGACAGGCCTACAATGAGCAGTTCTTC
TRBJ1-1 TRBV18 - - CASSPQSGGANTEAFF TGTGCCAGCTCACCACAATCCGGCGGGGCGAACACTGAAGCTTTCTTT
TRBJ1-2 TRBV29-1 - - CSVYLTGLDYGYTF TGCAGCGTCTACCTAACAGGGCTTGACTATGGCTACACCTTC
TRBJ2-1 TRBV28 - few CASRHLLGGASEQFF TGTGCCAGCAGGCACCTGCTGGGGGGGGCGAGTGAGCAGTTCTTC
TRBJ2-2 TRBV7-9 TRBD2 - CASPLKGLAGVVGELFF TGTGCCAGCCCTCTTAAGGGACTAGCGGGAGTAGTCGGGGAGCTGTTTTTT
TRBJ2-7 TRBV5-4 TRBD2 - CASSLASGIPKPSF TGTGCCAGCAGCTTGGCTAGCGGGATCCCGAAGCCCAGCTTC
TRBJ1-2 TRBV6-5 - - CASSSPREANYGYTF TGTGCCAGCAGTTCACCCAGGGAAGCTAACTATGGCTACACCTTC
TRBJ2-1 TRBV2 TRBD1 - CASSPSTGTPNNEQFF TGTGCCAGCAGTCCTTCGACAGGGACACCCAACAATGAGCAGTTCTTC
TRBJ2-7 TRBV2 TRBD1 - CASSPPQQGAYEQYF TGTGCCAGCAGTCCCCCCCAGCAGGGGGCATACGAGCAGTACTTC
TRBJ2-1 TRBV30 TRBD2 - CAWRTSGSYEQFF TGTGCCTGGAGGACTAGCGGGAGTTATGAGCAGTTCTTC
TRBJ2-7 TRBV6-5 - once CASSLNVMRGAEQYF TGTGCCAGCAGTTTAAACGTCATGCGGGGTGCCGAGCAGTACTTC
TRBJ2-3 TRBV7-8 - - CASSPRLAASTDTQYF TGTGCCAGCAGCCCGCGGTTAGCGGCTAGCACAGATACGCAGTATTTT
TRBJ1-2 TRBV7-8 - - CASSLDTGGYTF TGTGCCAGCAGCCTTGACACCGGCGGCTACACCTTC
TRBJ1-3 TRBV6-5 - - CASSLRSSGNTIYF TGTGCCAGCAGTTTACGGAGCTCTGGAAACACCATATATTTT
TRBJ1-5 TRBV9 - - CASSANPAGGQPQHF TGTGCCAGCAGCGCGAATCCCGCAGGAGGACAGCCCCAGCATTTT
TRBJ2-7 TRBV11-2 TRBD1 - CASSLEWTGYEQYF TGTGCCAGCAGCTTAGAGTGGACAGGTTACGAGCAGTACTTC
TRBJ2-1 TRBV7-5 - - CVRSPTQTSGRLGHNEQFF TGTGTCAGAAGCCCAACGCAAACTAGCGGGAGATTGGGGCACAATGAGCAGTTCTTC
TRBJ2-7 TRBV4-2 TRBD1 - CASSHNPGQGNYEQYF TGTGCCAGCAGCCATAATCCGGGACAGGGAAACTACGAGCAGTACTTC
TRBJ1-4 TRBV29-1 - - CSVNYSNEKLFF TGCAGCGTAAACTACTCTAATGAAAAACTGTTTTTT
TRBJ1-5 TRBV6-5 TRBD1 - CASKLGTGNQPQHF TGTGCCAGTAAACTAGGGACAGGGAATCAGCCCCAGCATTTT
TRBJ1-2 TRBV28 TRBD1 - CASSDRGYGYTF TGTGCCAGCAGTGACAGGGGGTATGGCTACACCTTC
TRBJ2-1 TRBV2 TRBD1 - CASQPPGRTGVNEQFF TGTGCCAGCCAACCCCCAGGACGGACAGGGGTCAATGAGCAGTTCTTC
TRBJ2-7 TRBV5-1 TRBD1 once CASSLDRGEQYF TGCGCCAGCAGCCTGGACAGGGGTGAGCAGTACTTC
TRBJ2-7 TRBV7-2 TRBD2 - CASSSRTSGGLYEQYF TGTGCCAGCAGCTCAAGGACTAGCGGGGGACTCTACGAGCAGTACTTC
TRBJ2-5 TRBV5-1 - - CASTSPGQRSETQYF TGCGCCAGCACGTCACCAGGCCAAAGGTCAGAGACCCAGTACTTC
TRBJ2-1 TRBV6-1 - - CASTLERSEQFF TGTGCCAGCACACTAGAAAGGAGTGAGCAGTTCTTC
TRBJ2-1 TRBV7-2 TRBD2 - CASSPALGLASNEQFF TGTGCCAGCAGCCCCGCCCTGGGACTAGCGTCCAATGAGCAGTTCTTC